This T cell receptor beta chain derives from a study of cytomegalovirus exposure and HLA in healthy donors. The junction had 9 bases not matched to a gene; V was cut back by 0 bases and J by 0 bases. CDR1 and CDR2 from the germline V gene are SGHVS and FQNEAQ. The CDR3 is 18 amino acids. Note on this clone: Its specificity is unknown.

Points from the study as a whole: Later analysis suggested links between common viral pathogens and several top significant clusters.

It was with 60 Vbeta and 13 Jbeta primers that the PCR ran. The data were produced by immunoSEQ multiplex PCR, yet TCRdb's version contains in-frame clones alone and is incomplete. The sample shows 150,000 or so clones, over 80% of them seen only once. The clonotype comes from a male donor in good health and CMV-seropositive. V and J are TRBV7-8 and TRBJ1-2; 8 positions agree with TRBD1. What was sequenced was PBMCs. In DNA form, the CDR3 reads TGTGCCAGCAGCTTAGCGTTTGGAACAGGGGGAGCTAACTATGGCTACACCTTC. As protein: CASSLAFGTGGANYGYTF.